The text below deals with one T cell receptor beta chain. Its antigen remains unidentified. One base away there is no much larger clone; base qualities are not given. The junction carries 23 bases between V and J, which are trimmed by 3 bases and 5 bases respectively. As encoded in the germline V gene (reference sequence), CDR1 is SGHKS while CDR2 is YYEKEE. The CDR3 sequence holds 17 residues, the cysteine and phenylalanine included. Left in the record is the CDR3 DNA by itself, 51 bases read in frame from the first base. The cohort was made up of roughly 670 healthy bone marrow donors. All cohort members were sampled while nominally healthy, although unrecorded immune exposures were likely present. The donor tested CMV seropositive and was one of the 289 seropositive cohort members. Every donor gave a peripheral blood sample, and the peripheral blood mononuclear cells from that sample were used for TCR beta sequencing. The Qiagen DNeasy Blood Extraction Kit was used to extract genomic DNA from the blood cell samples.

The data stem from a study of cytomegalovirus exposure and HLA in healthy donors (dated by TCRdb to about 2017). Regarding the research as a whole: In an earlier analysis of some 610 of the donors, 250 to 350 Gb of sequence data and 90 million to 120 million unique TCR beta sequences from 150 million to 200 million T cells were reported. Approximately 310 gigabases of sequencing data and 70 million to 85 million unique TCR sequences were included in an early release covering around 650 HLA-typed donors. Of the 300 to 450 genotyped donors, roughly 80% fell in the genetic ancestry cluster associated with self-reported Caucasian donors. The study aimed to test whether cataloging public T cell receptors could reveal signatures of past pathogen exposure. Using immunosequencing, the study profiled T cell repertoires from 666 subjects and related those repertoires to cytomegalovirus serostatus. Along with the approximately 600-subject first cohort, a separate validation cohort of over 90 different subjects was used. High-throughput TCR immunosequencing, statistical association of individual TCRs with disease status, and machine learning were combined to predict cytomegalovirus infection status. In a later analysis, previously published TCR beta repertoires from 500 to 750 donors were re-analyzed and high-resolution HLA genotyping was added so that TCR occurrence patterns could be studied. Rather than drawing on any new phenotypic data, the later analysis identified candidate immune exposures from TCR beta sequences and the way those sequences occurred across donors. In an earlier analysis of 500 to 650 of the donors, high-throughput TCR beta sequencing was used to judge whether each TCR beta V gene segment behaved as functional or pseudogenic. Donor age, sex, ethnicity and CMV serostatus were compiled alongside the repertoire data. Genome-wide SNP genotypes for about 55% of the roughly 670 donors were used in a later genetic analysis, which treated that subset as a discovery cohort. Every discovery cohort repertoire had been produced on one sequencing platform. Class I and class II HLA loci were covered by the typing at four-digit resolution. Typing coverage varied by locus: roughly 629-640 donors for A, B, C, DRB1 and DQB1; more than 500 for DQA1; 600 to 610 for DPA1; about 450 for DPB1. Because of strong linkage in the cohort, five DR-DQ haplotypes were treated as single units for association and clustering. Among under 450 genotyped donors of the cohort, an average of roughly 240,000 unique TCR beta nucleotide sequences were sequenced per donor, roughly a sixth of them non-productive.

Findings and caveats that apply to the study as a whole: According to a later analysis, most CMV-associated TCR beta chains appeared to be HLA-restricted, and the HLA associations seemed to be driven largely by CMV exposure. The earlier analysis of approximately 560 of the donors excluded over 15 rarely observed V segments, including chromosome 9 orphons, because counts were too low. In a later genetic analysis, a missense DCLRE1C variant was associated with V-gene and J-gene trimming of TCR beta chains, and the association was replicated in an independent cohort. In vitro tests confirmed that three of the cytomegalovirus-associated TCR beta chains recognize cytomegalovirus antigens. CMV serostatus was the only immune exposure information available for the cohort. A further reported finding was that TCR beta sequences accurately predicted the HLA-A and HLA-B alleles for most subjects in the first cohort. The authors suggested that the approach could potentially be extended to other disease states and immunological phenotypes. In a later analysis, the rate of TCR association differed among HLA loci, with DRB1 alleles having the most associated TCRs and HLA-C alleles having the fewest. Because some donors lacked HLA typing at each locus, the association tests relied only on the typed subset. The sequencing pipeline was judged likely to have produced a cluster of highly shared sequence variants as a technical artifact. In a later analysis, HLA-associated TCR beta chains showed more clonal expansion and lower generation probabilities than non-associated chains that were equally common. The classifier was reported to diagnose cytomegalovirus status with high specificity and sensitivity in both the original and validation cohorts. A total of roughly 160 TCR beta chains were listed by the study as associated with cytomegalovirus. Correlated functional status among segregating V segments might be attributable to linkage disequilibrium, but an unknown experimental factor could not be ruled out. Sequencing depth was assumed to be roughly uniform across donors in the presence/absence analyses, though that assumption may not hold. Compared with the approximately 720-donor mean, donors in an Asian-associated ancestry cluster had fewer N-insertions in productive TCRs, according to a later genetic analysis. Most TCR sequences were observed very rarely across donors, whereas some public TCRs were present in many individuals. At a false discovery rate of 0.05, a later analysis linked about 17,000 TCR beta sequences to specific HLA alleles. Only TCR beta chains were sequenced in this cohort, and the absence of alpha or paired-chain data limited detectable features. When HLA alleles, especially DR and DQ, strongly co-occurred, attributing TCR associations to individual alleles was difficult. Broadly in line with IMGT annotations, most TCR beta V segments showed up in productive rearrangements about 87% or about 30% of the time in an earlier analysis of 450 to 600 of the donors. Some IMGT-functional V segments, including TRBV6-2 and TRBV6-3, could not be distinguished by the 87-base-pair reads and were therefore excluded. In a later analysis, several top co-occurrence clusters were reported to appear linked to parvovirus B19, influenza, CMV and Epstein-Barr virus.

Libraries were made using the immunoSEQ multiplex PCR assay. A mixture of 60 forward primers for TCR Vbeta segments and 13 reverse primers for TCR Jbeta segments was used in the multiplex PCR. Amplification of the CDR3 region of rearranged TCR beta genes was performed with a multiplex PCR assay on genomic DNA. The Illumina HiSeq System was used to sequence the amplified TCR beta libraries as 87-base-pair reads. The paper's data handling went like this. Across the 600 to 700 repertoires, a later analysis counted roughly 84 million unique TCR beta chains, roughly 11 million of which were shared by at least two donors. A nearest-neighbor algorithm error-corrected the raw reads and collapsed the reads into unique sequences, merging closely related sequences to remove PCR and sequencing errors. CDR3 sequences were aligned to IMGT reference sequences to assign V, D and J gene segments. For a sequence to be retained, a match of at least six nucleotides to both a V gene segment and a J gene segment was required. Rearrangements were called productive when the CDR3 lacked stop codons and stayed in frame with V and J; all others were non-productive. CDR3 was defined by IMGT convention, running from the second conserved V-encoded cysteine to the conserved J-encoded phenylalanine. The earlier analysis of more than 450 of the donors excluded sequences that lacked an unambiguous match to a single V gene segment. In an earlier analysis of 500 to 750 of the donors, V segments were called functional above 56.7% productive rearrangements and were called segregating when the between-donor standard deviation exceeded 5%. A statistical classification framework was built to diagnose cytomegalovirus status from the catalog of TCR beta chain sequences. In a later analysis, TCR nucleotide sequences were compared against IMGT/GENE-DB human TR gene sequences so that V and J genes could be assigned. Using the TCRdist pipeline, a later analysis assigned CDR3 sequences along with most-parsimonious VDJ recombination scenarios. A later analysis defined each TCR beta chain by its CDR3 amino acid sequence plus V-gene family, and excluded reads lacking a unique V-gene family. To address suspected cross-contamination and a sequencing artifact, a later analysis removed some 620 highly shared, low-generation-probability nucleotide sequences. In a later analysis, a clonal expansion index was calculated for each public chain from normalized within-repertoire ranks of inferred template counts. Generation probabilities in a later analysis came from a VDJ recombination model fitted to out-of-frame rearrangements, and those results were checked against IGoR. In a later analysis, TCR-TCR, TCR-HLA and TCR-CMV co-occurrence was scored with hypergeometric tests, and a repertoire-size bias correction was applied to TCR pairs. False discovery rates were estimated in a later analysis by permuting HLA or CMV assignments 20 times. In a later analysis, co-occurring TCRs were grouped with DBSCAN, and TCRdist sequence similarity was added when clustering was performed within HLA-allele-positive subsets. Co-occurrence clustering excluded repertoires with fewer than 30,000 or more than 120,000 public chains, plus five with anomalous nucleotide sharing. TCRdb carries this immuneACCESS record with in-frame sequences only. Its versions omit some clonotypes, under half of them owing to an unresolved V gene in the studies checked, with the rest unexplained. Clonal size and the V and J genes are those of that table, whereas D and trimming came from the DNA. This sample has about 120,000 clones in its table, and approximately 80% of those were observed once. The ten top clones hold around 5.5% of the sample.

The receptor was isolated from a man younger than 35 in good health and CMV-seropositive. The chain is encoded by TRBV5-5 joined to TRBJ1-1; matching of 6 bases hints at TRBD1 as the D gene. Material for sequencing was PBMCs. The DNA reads TGTGCCAGCAGCTCCTCTGGGGGGGGCAGGGGAAGAACTGAAGCTTTCTTT. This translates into CASSSSGGGRGRTEAFF.